In this sample, the clone carrying this T cell receptor (beta chain) turned up a few times. Its antigen remains unidentified. The ends were cut back, 1 base at V and 2 bases at J, with 11 bases in the middle. CDR1 and CDR2 (germline): SGHAT, FQNNGV. CDR3 length: 15 amino acids. The data stem from a study of beta chain features in type 1 diabetes. Investigators reverse transcribed all isolated RNA, so they sequenced expressed TCRB transcripts. Assay used: immunoSEQ multiplex PCR; TCRdb lists only in-frame clones, some missing. The sample lists under 300,000 clones, approximately 11% occurring once. The study's findings and limits: Shortening of TCRB CDR3s, moderate but significant, appeared in all four CD4+ subsets of Type 1 diabetes patients.

Material: naive CD4+ T cells from blood. This chain connects TRBV11-2 to TRBJ1-2, with D tentatively TRBD1 (6 bases). The source is a young man with type 1 diabetes. CDR3 in DNA: TGTGCCAGCAGCTTAGTAACAGGGTGGAACTATGGCTACACCTTC. It is translated as CASSLVTGWNYGYTF. The entire variable domain, with the rest obtained from reference TRBV11-2 and TRBJ1-2, is as follows: EAGVAQSPRYKIIEKRQSVAFWCNPISGHATLYWYQQILGQGPKLLIQFQNNGVVDDSQLPKDRFSAERLKGVDSTLKIQPAKLEDSAVYLCASSLVTGWNYGYTFGSGTRLTVV.